The next 29 T cell receptor beta chains were all read from a single sample in a study of OX40 agonist ivuxolimab in advanced cancers. Some clones are missing from TCRdb's copy, which holds only in-frame ones; the method was immunoSEQ multiplex PCR. The sample lists roughly 28,000 clones; over 75% were seen once. This material consisted of CD4+ or CD8+ T cells sorted from blood, taken in a trial of the OX40 agonist ivuxolimab. The receptors originated from an adult with an advanced solid tumor such as melanoma, head and neck, liver or kidney cancer.

This rearrangement joins TRBV13 to TRBJ2-3; the D call may be TRBD1 or TRBD2 (6 bases each). CDR3 length equals 16 residues. V dropped 7 bases and J dropped 1 base, with 18 bases sitting between them. CDR1 and CDR2 (germline): PRHDT, FYEKMQ (reference sequence). CDR3 bases: TGTGCCAGCACCAACAGGGCCCCGGGGGGCACAGATACGCAGTATTTT. It is translated as CASTNRAPGGTDTQYF.

The V call is TRBV25-1, the J call TRBJ2-1; D gene uncertain. Germline CDR1 and CDR2: MGHDK and SYGVNS. V dropped 3 bases and J dropped 5 bases, with 2 bases sitting between them. CDR3 length: 11 residues. For the CDR3, the DNA is TGTGCCAGCAGTGATCACAATGAGCAGTTCTTC. It translates to CASSDHNEQFF.

The chain is built from TRBV6-6 and TRBJ2-1; 8 bases are a match to TRBD2. Germline V gene lookup returns CDR1 MNHNY and CDR2 SVGAGI (reference sequence). J lost 3 bases, V lost 7 bases, and 5 bases had no gene match. The CDR3 sequence is 14 residues long. CDR3 in amino acids: CASTIAGLYNEQFF. The CDR3 DNA reads TGTGCCAGCACAATAGCGGGACTCTACAATGAGCAGTTCTTC.

The V and J genes are TRBV7-2 and TRBJ1-2; D not resolved. In germline, CDR1 is SGHTA, CDR2 FQGNSA. Trimming removed 10 bases from V and 4 bases from J, with 10 bases in between. This CDR3 has 11 residues. The CDR3 region is CATKGVYGYTF. CDR3 sequence (DNA): TGTGCCACAAAGGGCGTCTATGGCTACACCTTC. Filled out from reference TRBV7-2 and TRBJ1-2, the complete variable domain reads GAGVSQSPSNKVTEKGKDVELRCDPISGHTALYWYRQSLGQGLEFLIYFQGNSAPDKSGLPSDRFSAERTGGSVSTLTIQRTQQEDSAVYLCATKGVYGYTFGSGTRLTVV.

The J gene is TRBJ2-3, the V gene TRBV9; D could derive from TRBD1 or TRBD2 (6 bases each). The length of the CDR3 is 15 residues. V lost 7 bases and J 0 bases, leaving 15 bases between the germline ends. Germline V CDR1 and CDR2: SGDLS, YYNGEE. The CDR3 bases are TGTGCCAGCGCGACTGGGGGGCCTAGCACAGATACGCAGTATTTT. Translating gives CASATGGPSTDTQYF.

The V call is TRBV14, the J call TRBJ2-3; no clear D gene. Trimming removed 9 bases at V and 2 bases at J, with 18 bases between. Germline-derived CDR1 and CDR2 are SGHDN and FVKESK. This CDR3 has 15 amino acids. As DNA, the CDR3 is TGTGCCAGTCAAATCGGAACAGCTTTCACAGATACGCAGTATTTT. This codes for CASQIGTAFTDTQYF.

J is TRBJ2-6 and V is TRBV7-9; TRBD2 aligns across 7 bases. J gave up 0 bases and V 6 bases, and 5 bases lay outside the gene matches. Per the germline V gene, CDR1 is SEHNR and CDR2 is FQNEAQ (reference sequence). The CDR3 is 16 amino acids. CDR3 protein: CASSGTIFSGANVLTF. In DNA form, the CDR3 reads TGTGCCAGCAGTGGGACTATTTTCTCTGGGGCCAACGTCCTGACTTTC.

V usage is TRBV25-1 and J usage is TRBJ2-3; D is undetermined. Germline V CDR1 and CDR2: MGHDK, SYGVNS. The CDR3 length is 15 residues. V gave up 4 bases and J gave up 3 bases, with 14 bases separating them. CDR3 residues: CASSANSKMTDTQYF. CDR3 DNA sequence: TGTGCCAGCAGTGCAAATAGCAAGATGACAGATACGCAGTATTTT.

This clone occurred a few times. The J gene is TRBJ1-3, the V gene TRBV6-5; 9 bases align to TRBD1. The CDR3 is 14 amino acids. Per germline, CDR1 MNHEY and CDR2 SVGAGI. The V and J ends lost 6 bases and 3 bases, in that order; junction bases with no gene match: 3. CDR3 in amino acids: CASSRTGDGNTIYF. The CDR3 DNA reads as TGTGCCAGCAGCCGGACAGGGGATGGAAACACCATATATTTT.

The rearrangement uses TRBV29-1 and TRBJ1-5; D gene unclear. The CDR3 is made up of 14 amino acids. Germline CDR1 reads SQVTM; CDR2 reads ANQGSEA. V was cut by 6 bases and J by 6 bases, with 18 bases left in between. The chain's CDR3 is CSVLLQGFGQPQHF. CDR3 coding DNA: TGCAGCGTCCTGCTCCAAGGGTTCGGTCAGCCCCAGCATTTT.

This clone counts as medium-sized. The chain recombines TRBV7-8 with TRBJ1-2; D call uncertain. This CDR3 contains 14 residues. Trimming stripped 2 bases from V and 4 bases from J, with 11 bases between. From germline, CDR1 is SGHVS and CDR2 FQNEAQ. CDR3: CASSLPDASYGYTF. DNA for the CDR3: TGTGCCAGCAGCTTACCGGACGCCTCCTATGGCTACACCTTC.

J is TRBJ2-1 and V is TRBV28; D is ambiguous. Trimming pared 5 bases from V and 8 bases from J, leaving 19 bases between. There are 15 residues in the CDR3. The germline CDR1 and CDR2 sequences are MDHEN and SYDVKM. Here the CDR3 DNA reads TGTGCCAGCAGTACGGGCTGGGGAACGTACCATGAGCAGTTCTTC. It encodes CASSTGWGTYHEQFF.

The chain carries TRBV14 and TRBJ2-2; D might be TRBD1 or TRBD2, each matching 5 bases. Germline CDR1 reads SGHDN; CDR2 reads FVKESK. Between the trimmed V and J ends, which lost 1 base and 11 bases, there was a span of 11 bases. The CDR3 is 13 amino acids. CDR3 coding DNA: TGTGCCAGCAGCCAAGTAGGGACGGGCGAGCTGTTTTTT. This encodes CASSQVGTGELFF.

In this sample, this clone is medium-sized. This chain joins TRBV27 and TRBJ2-2; no definite D call. The CDR3 has 13 amino acids. V lost 3 bases to trimming and J lost 7 bases, with 9 bases between them. Germline V lookup: CDR1 MNHEY, CDR2 SMNVEV (reference sequence). CDR3 in DNA: TGTGCCAGCAGTTTCGCATACAACGGGGAGCTGTTTTTT. This codes for CASSFAYNGELFF.

J is TRBJ1-1 and V is TRBV30, with D unclear. CDR1 is GTSNPN, CDR2 SVGIG, per germline (reference sequence). The CDR3 is 10 amino acids. Deletions cut 2 bases from V and 11 bases from J, with 9 bases between. The CDR3 sequence is CAWSRGRAFF. For the CDR3, the DNA is TGTGCCTGGAGTAGAGGGAGGGCTTTCTTT.

The CDR3 DNA reads as TGTGCCAGCTCCTCCAGAGCTAACACCGGGGAGCTGTTTTTT. Translating gives CASSSRANTGELFF. The chain has TRBV9 and TRBJ2-2; no clear D. The CDR3 spans 14 residues. Germline CDR1 is SGDLS and CDR2 is YYNGEE. V was shortened by 7 bases and J by 2 bases, with 12 bases between the two germline ends.

This chain joins TRBV19 and TRBJ2-2, with D perhaps matching TRBD1 (6 bases). Germline CDR1 reads LNHDA; CDR2 reads SQIVND (reference sequence). The V end was cut by 6 bases, the J end by 2 bases, with 13 bases between. The CDR3 covers 15 residues. CDR3 in DNA: TGTGCCAGTAGGCCGACAGGTGCTAACACCGGGGAGCTGTTTTTT. Translating it yields CASRPTGANTGELFF.

CDR3 sequence reads: CASSLGTGGASEAFF. CDR3 coding DNA: TGTGCCAGCAGCTTAGGAACAGGGGGCGCGTCTGAAGCTTTCTTT. V and J are TRBV7-8 and TRBJ1-1; TRBD1 matches at 9 bases. V lost 1 base and J lost 6; bases outside the gene matches: 6. The CDR3 has 15 amino acids. The germline CDR1 and CDR2 sequences are SGHVS and FQNEAQ.

The V gene is TRBV29-1, the J gene TRBJ2-7; D is possibly TRBD2 (6 bases). The CDR3 loop spans 16 amino acids. Germline CDR1 and CDR2: SQVTM and ANQGSEA. Trimming pared 2 bases from V and 2 bases from J, leaving 19 bases between. CDR3 nucleotides: TGCAGCGTTGAAACAATCGGAAAGACTAGTGCCTACGAGCAGTACTTC. Translated, it gives CSVETIGKTSAYEQYF.

This clone was observed once. This chain links TRBV11-2 with TRBJ2-7; TRBD2 is a possible D gene (5 bases). CDR1 is SGHAT and CDR2 is FQNNGV in the germline V gene. This CDR3 spans 14 amino acids. V gave up 3 bases and J gave up 1 base, with 10 bases separating them. CDR3 DNA sequence: TGTGCCAGCAGCTTCGAGGGAGCTTCCTACGAGCAGTACTTC. Protein: CASSFEGASYEQYF. Variable domain in full (rest from reference TRBV11-2 and TRBJ2-7): EAGVAQSPRYKIIEKRQSVAFWCNPISGHATLYWYQQILGQGPKLLIQFQNNGVVDDSQLPKDRFSAERLKGVDSTLKIQPAKLEDSAVYLCASSFEGASYEQYFGPGTRLTVT.

This clone was detected once. V gene TRBV7-9 combines with J gene TRBJ2-1, with 8 bases that match TRBD1. The germline V gene has CDR1 SEHNR and CDR2 FQNEAQ (reference sequence). Unmatched junction bases numbered 1, after V lost 0 bases and J lost 6 bases. This CDR3 contains 14 residues. Here the CDR3 reads CASSLAGQGNEQFF. The DNA of the CDR3 is TGTGCCAGCAGCTTAGCAGGACAGGGCAATGAGCAGTTCTTC.

Written as DNA, the CDR3 is TGTGCCAGCAGCTCACAGGGGGTTTCCTACGAGCAGTACTTC. It specifies CASSSQGVSYEQYF. The rearrangement links TRBV7-8 to TRBJ2-7; 8 positions agree with TRBD1. Germline lookup yields CDR1 SGHVS and CDR2 FQNEAQ. There are 14 residues in the CDR3. Germline trimming cut 4 bases from V and 1 base from J; bases unmatched to any gene: 3.

This clone appeared a few times. The chain joins TRBV19 to TRBJ1-5, with D possibly TRBD1 on 6 matching bases. The CDR3 consists of 15 residues. The V gene's germline CDR1 is LNHDA and CDR2 SQIVND (reference sequence). V was shortened by 3 bases and J by 0 bases, with 9 bases between the two germline ends. The CDR3 region has the DNA TGTGCCAGTAGTATGGGACACTATAGCAATCAGCCCCAGCATTTT. Translation gives CASSMGHYSNQPQHF.

The chain combines TRBV9 with TRBJ1-3, with D maybe TRBD1 (5 bases). Germline V gene data show CDR1 as SGDLS and CDR2 as YYNGEE. Trimming took 6 bases from V and 0 from J, leaving 10 bases between them. The CDR3 loop spans 14 amino acids. CDR3 loop: CASTRGGSGNTIYF. The CDR3, as DNA: TGTGCCAGCACCCGGGGGGGCTCTGGAAACACCATATATTTT.

Comment on this clone: Mismatch with germline at one junction end may stem from a read error. The DNA for the CDR3 is TGCGCCAGCAGCCAAGATGCCGACTCCGATCTAATCTTC. It encodes CASSQDADSDLIF. The V and J genes are TRBV4-3 and TRBJ2-1; no definite D call. The CDR3 runs to 13 residues. Germline CDR1 LGHNA, CDR2 YSLEER.

The J gene is TRBJ2-7, the V gene TRBV9; D unresolved. The CDR3 contains 14 residues. Germline loops: CDR1 SGDLS, CDR2 YYNGEE. V was pared by 2 bases and J by 1 base, with 10 bases between. CDR3 sequence: CASSVGPQSYEQYF. The CDR3 bases are TGTGCCAGCAGCGTCGGTCCCCAATCCTACGAGCAGTACTTC.

The chain employs TRBV19 and TRBJ2-1; a possible D gene is TRBD2 (6 bases). CDR1 is LNHDA, CDR2 SQIVND, per germline (reference sequence). V was trimmed by 6 bases and J by 0 bases, leaving 12 bases between them. The CDR3 contains 15 residues. CDR3 coding DNA: TGTGCCAGTAGATGGGGGGAAGGCTCCTACAATGAGCAGTTCTTC. The encoded protein is CASRWGEGSYNEQFF.

V gene TRBV27 combines with J gene TRBJ1-5; D perhaps matches TRBD1 (5 bases). The germline V and J ends were trimmed by 7 bases and 4 bases, with 20 bases remaining between them. The germline V gene has CDR1 MNHEY and CDR2 SMNVEV (reference sequence). The CDR3 covers 16 residues. The CDR3 coding sequence is TGTGCCAGCATCGACAGTCAGCTCAAGTCTAATCAGCCCCAGCATTTT. Amino acids: CASIDSQLKSNQPQHF.

This clone is a singleton in its sample. The CDR3 nucleotides are TGTGCCAGCAGCTCCAAGCGGACAGGGCTTCAAGAGACCCAGTACTTC. This sequence encodes CASSSKRTGLQETQYF. The rearrangement joins TRBV13 to TRBJ2-5; TRBD1 agrees at 8 bases. The CDR3 has 16 amino acids. The germline V gene encodes CDR1 PRHDT and CDR2 FYEKMQ (reference sequence). The J segment lost 2 bases and the V segment lost 4 bases, leaving 9 bases of the junction unmatched.